Following are 23 T cell receptor beta chains from one sample sequenced in a study of cytomegalovirus exposure and HLA in healthy donors. Amplification used 60 Vbeta primers and 13 Jbeta primers. Data came from immunoSEQ multiplex PCR; TCRdb stores just in-frame clones and leaves some out. This table has about 120,000 clones, around four fifths appearing once. Sequencing was performed on PBMCs. These receptors all come from a man aged 60 to 69 in good health and CMV-seropositive.

The V gene is TRBV7-8, the J gene TRBJ1-1; possible D gene TRBD1, 6 bases. The V gene's germline CDR1 is SGHVS and CDR2 FQNEAQ. This CDR3 region has 14 residues. Trimming took off 3 bases at V and 2 bases at J, with 10 bases between the two ends. CDR3 residues: CASSFQGINTEAFF. The CDR3, as DNA: TGTGCCAGCAGCTTCCAGGGGATAAACACTGAAGCTTTCTTT.

The rearrangement uses TRBV5-1 and TRBJ1-1; 10 nucleotides align to TRBD1. CDR3 length equals 19 residues. The J segment lost 0 bases and the V segment lost 4 bases, leaving 15 bases of the junction unmatched. Germline CDR1 SGHRS, CDR2 YFSETQ. CDR3 in amino acids: CASSRHSGTGDPLNTEAFF. DNA of the CDR3: TGCGCCAGCAGCAGACACTCCGGGACAGGGGACCCCTTGAACACTGAAGCTTTCTTT.

This clone came up once. The chain carries TRBV5-1 and TRBJ1-1; D remains unclear. Trimming removed 4 bases from V and 1 base from J, with 14 bases in between. The germline V gene encodes CDR1 SGHRS and CDR2 YFSETQ. The CDR3 covers 15 residues. CDR3 protein: CASSVAWTANTEAFF. The CDR3 region has the DNA TGCGCCAGCAGCGTAGCGTGGACGGCGAACACTGAAGCTTTCTTT.

The chain recombines TRBV11-2 with TRBJ1-6; tentatively, D is TRBD1 (5 bases). The CDR3 spans 19 residues. The germline V and J ends were trimmed by 6 bases and 6 bases, with 27 bases remaining between them. Germline lookup yields CDR1 SGHAT and CDR2 FQNNGV. CDR3 amino acids: CASSYKSLGGGSGNSPLHF. The CDR3, as DNA: TGTGCCAGCAGTTATAAATCCCTCGGGGGGGGGAGCGGTAATTCACCCCTCCACTTT.

Note on this clone: Since a far larger clone is one base different, this is likely a read error. As the CDR3 is not closed by the conserved phenylalanine or tryptophan, this likely results from a read error. The V and J genes are TRBV30 and TRBJ2-2; 8 bases line up with TRBD2. The CDR3 loop spans 15 amino acids. Germline CDR1 GTSNPN, CDR2 SVGIG (reference sequence). Trimming cost V 4 bases and J 7 bases; bases outside gene matches: 11. CDR3 protein: CAWTLGGEDVGELFS. The CDR3, as DNA: TGTGCCTGGACCCTCGGGGGGGAGGACGTCGGGGAGCTGTTTTCT.

V usage is TRBV5-6 and J usage is TRBJ2-7; 7 nucleotides line up with TRBD2. The CDR3 extends over 12 amino acids. CDR1 and CDR2 from the germline V gene are SGHDT and YYEEEE. V lost 4 bases to trimming and J lost 6 bases; unmatched junction nucleotides: 4. The CDR3 region is CASSRPGGEQYF. In DNA form, the CDR3 reads TGTGCCAGCAGCCGCCCGGGAGGCGAGCAGTACTTC. Supplemented by reference TRBV5-6 and TRBJ2-7, the full variable domain reads DAGVTQSPTHLIKTRGQQVTLRCSPKSGHDTVSWYQQALGQGPQFIFQYYEEEERQRGNFPDRFSGHQFPNYSSELNVNALLLGDSALYLCASSRPGGEQYFGPGTRLTVT.

The chain employs TRBV6-1 and TRBJ1-5; D not certain. The CDR3 is 14 amino acids. V lost 2 bases and J lost 0, with 5 bases in between. Germline V gene data show CDR1 as MNHNS and CDR2 as SASEGT. DNA of the CDR3: TGTGCCAGCAGTGAAAGCCATAGCAATCAGCCCCAGCATTTT. Amino acid sequence: CASSESHSNQPQHF.

Written as DNA, the CDR3 is TGCGCCAGCAGCTTGGGACCCGGAGAGGACTATGGCTACACCTTC. Translation gives CASSLGPGEDYGYTF. The rearrangement links TRBV5-1 to TRBJ1-2, with D uncertain. This CDR3 is built from 15 residues. CDR1 SGHRS and CDR2 YFSETQ come from the germline V gene. Trimming left V 0 bases short and J 3 bases short, with 12 bases between.

The chain recombines TRBV21-1 with TRBJ1-1; the DNA was not used to check the table's D call, TRBD1. TRBV21-1 counts as a pseudogene. The CDR3 totals 13 residues. CDR3 sequence reads: CASSTPGVAEAFF. CDR3 nucleotide sequence: TGTGCCAGCAGCACCCCAGGGGTGGCTGAAGCTTTCTTT.

The chain uses TRBV4-2 and TRBJ1-4; D not resolved. Trimming pared 0 bases from V and 4 bases from J, leaving 3 bases between. In germline, CDR1 is LGHNA, CDR2 YNFKEQ. This CDR3 comprises 13 residues. In nucleotides, the CDR3 is TGTGCCAGCAGCCAAGAACTTAATGAAAAACTGTTTTTT. It codes for CASSQELNEKLFF.

V is TRBV7-2 and J is TRBJ2-3; D gene uncertain. The V gene lost 3 bases and the J gene lost 6 bases, with 10 bases spanning the gap. The germline CDR1 and CDR2 sequences are SGHTA and FQGNSA. CDR3 length equals 13 residues. The CDR3 DNA reads TGTGCCAGCAGCTTGACTGGTGGGGATACGCAGTATTTT. Amino acids: CASSLTGGDTQYF. Supplemented by reference TRBV7-2 and TRBJ2-3, the full variable domain reads GAGVSQSPSNKVTEKGKDVELRCDPISGHTALYWYRQSLGQGLEFLIYFQGNSAPDKSGLPSDRFSAERTGGSVSTLTIQRTQQEDSAVYLCASSLTGGDTQYFGPGTRLTVL.

Here the CDR3 reads CASSIAGGPYEQYF. The CDR3, as DNA: TGTGCCAGCTCAATAGCGGGGGGGCCTTACGAGCAGTACTTC. The chain couples TRBV18 to TRBJ2-7, with 11 bases that match TRBD2. The V and J ends lost 5 bases and 4 bases, in that order; junction bases with no gene match: 4. The CDR3 has 14 residues. The germline CDR1 and CDR2 sequences are KGHSH and LQKENI. The full variable domain, rest sourced from reference TRBV18 and TRBJ2-7, is NAGVMQNPRHLVRRRGQEARLRCSPMKGHSHVYWYRQLPEEGLKFMVYLQKENIIDESGMPKERFSAEFPKEGPSILRIQQVVRGDSAAYFCASSIAGGPYEQYFGPGTRLTVT.

The rearrangement joins TRBV10-2 to TRBJ2-7; weak D call: TRBD2 (6 bases). This CDR3 is 14 amino acids long. Germline CDR1 is WSHSY and CDR2 is SAAADI. V was clipped by 7 bases and J by 0 bases, with 13 bases between them. The CDR3 coding sequence is TGCGCCAGCACCGGGGCGGGGAGCTCCTACGAGCAGTACTTC. It yields the protein CASTGAGSSYEQYF.

This clone was counted once. V is TRBV19 and J is TRBJ1-3; the match to TRBD1 covers 9 bases. CDR3 size: 14 residues. V shed 7 bases, J shed 2 bases, and the junction held 3 bases outside the gene matches. Germline V lookup: CDR1 LNHDA, CDR2 SQIVND (reference sequence). CDR3 bases: TGTGCCAGTACGGACAGGGGACCTGGAAACACCATATATTTT. This gives the protein CASTDRGPGNTIYF.

The rearrangement uses TRBV10-1 and TRBJ1-1; possibly TRBD1 for D (6 bases). Germline V lookup: CDR1 WNHNN, CDR2 SYGVQD (reference sequence). This CDR3 is 13 amino acids long. The V and J ends lost 6 bases and 0 bases respectively, with 8 bases between them. CDR3 region: CASRQGLNTEAFF. CDR3 nucleotide sequence: TGCGCCAGCAGACAGGGACTGAACACTGAAGCTTTCTTT.

The chain combines TRBV5-6 with TRBJ1-5; D is uncertain. The CDR3 has 13 amino acids. Germline CDR1 reads SGHDT; CDR2 reads YYEEEE. Trimming pared 2 bases from V and 4 bases from J, leaving 7 bases between. The chain's CDR3 is CASSLTDNQPQHF. The CDR3 DNA reads as TGTGCCAGCAGCTTAACAGATAATCAGCCCCAGCATTTT.

The gene calls are TRBV28 and TRBJ2-5; D ambiguous. The CDR3 is 11 amino acids. V was trimmed by 5 bases and J by 2 bases, leaving 3 bases between them. The V gene's germline CDR1 is MDHEN and CDR2 SYDVKM. The CDR3 reads CASSEQETQYF. The CDR3 nucleotides read TGTGCCAGCAGTGAGCAAGAGACCCAGTACTTC.

Note on this clone: A junction boundary mismatches the germline segment, possibly from a read error. The rearrangement links TRBV15 to TRBJ2-7; D might be TRBD1 (6 bases). The CDR3 consists of 12 residues. Germline V lookup: CDR1 LNHNV, CDR2 YYDKDF (reference sequence). The CDR3 sequence is CATRRGRNEQYF. CDR3 DNA: TGTGCCACCCGCAGGGGCCGGAACGAGCAGTACTTC.

The chain uses TRBV5-1 and TRBJ2-5; the match to TRBD1 covers 7 bases. The J call may be in error: the DNA end matches TRBJ2-7 better. Germline CDR1 reads SGHRS; CDR2 reads YFSETQ. The CDR3 has 15 residues. The DNA of the CDR3 is TGCGCCAGCAGTGCACAGGGGAGCTCAATCTACGAGCAGTACTTC. Translation: CASSAQGSSIYEQYF.

The CDR3: CASGTATNEKLFF. Written as DNA, the CDR3 is TGTGCCAGCGGTACAGCAACTAATGAAAAACTGTTTTTT. The chain uses TRBV9 and TRBJ1-4, with D hard to call. The CDR3 contains 13 residues. V was trimmed by 7 bases and J by 0 bases, leaving 7 bases between them. Germline loops: CDR1 SGDLS, CDR2 YYNGEE.

Concerning this clone itself: Additional DNA sequences in this sample encode the identical CDR3. The V and J genes are TRBV2 and TRBJ2-6; 8 nucleotides agree with TRBD2. Germline V gene sequence: CDR1 SNHLY, CDR2 FYNNEI. This CDR3 is 15 amino acids long. J gave up 4 bases and V 5 bases, and 4 bases lay outside the gene matches. In nucleotides, the CDR3 is TGTGCCAGCAGTCGGGAGGGCACCGGGGCCAACGTCCTGACTTTC. Translating gives CASSREGTGANVLTF.

The CDR3 DNA sequence: TGTGCCAGCAGTTCCCTGGGACAGCCTAACACTGAAGCTTTCTTT. This codes for CASSSLGQPNTEAFF. V usage is TRBV28 and J usage is TRBJ1-1; 7 nucleotides align to TRBD1. Germline CDR1 MDHEN, CDR2 SYDVKM. Trimming at V came to 4 bases and at J to 2 bases, leaving 7 bases not matched to a gene. The CDR3 spans 15 residues.

CDR3 region: CASSSRAGGGYSPLHF. CDR3 bases: TGTGCCAGCAGCTCGAGGGCGGGGGGCGGATATTCACCCCTCCACTTT. This rearrangement joins TRBV5-8 to TRBJ1-6; D perhaps matches TRBD1 (6 bases). The V end lost 3 bases, the J end lost 8 bases, and 18 bases lay between the germline ends. Germline V gene lookup returns CDR1 SGHTS and CDR2 YDEGEE. The CDR3 extends over 16 amino acids.